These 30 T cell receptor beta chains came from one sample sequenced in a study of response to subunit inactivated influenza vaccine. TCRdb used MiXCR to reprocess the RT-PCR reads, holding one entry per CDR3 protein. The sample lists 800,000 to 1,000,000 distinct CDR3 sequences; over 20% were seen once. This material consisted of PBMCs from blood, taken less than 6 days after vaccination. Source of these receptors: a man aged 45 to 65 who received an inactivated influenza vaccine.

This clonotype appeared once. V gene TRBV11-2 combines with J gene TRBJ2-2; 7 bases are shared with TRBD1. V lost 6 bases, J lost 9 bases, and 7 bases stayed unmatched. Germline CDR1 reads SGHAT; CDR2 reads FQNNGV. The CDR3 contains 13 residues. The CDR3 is CASRRTGVRELFF. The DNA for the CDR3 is TGTGCCAGCAGGCGAACAGGGGTCAGGGAGCTGTTTTTT.

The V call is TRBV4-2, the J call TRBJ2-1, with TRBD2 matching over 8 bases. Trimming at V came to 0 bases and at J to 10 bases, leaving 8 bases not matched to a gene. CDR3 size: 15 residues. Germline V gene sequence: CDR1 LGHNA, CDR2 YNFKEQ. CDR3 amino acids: CASSQEDGGALEQFF. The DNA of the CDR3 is TGTGCCAGCAGCCAAGAAGACGGGGGGGCCTTGGAGCAGTTCTTC.

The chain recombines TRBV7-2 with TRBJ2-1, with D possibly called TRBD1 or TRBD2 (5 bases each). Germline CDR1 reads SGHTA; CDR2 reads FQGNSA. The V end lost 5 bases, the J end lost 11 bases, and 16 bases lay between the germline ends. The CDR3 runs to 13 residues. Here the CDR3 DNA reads TGTGCCAGCAGCCCCTGGGGGAGAGTCCAGCAGTTCTTC. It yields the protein CASSPWGRVQQFF.

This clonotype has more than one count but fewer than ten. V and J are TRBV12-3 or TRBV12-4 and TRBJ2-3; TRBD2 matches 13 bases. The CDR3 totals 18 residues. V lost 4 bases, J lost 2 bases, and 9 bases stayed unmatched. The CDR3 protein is CASSSYGLAGAYTDTQYF. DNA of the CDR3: TGTGCCAGCAGTTCCTACGGACTAGCGGGGGCCTACACAGATACGCAGTATTTT.

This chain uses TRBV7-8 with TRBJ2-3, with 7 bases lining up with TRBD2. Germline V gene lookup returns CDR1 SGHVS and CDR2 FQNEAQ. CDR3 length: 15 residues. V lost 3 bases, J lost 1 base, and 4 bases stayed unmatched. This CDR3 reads CASSFGGEGTDTQYF. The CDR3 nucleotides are TGTGCCAGCAGCTTTGGGGGGGAGGGCACAGATACGCAGTATTTT.

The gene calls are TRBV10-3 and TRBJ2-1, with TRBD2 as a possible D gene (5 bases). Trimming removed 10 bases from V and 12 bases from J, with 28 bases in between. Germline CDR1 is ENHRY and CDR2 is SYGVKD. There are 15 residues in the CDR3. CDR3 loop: CATQISGNELRGQFF. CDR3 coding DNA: TGTGCCACCCAGATTTCGGGGAACGAACTCCGCGGGCAGTTCTTC.

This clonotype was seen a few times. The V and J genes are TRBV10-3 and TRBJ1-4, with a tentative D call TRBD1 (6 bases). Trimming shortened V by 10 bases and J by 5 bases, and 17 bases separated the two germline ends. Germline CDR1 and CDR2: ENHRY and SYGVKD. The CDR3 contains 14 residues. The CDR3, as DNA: TGTGCCAGTGGACAGCTATCCGGCAATGAAAAACTGTTTTTT. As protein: CASGQLSGNEKLFF.

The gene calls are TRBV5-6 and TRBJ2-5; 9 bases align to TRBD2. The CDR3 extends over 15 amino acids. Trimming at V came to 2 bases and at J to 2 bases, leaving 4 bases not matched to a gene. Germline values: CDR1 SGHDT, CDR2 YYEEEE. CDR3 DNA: TGTGCCAGCAGCTTAAGCGGGAGGACTCAAGAGACCCAGTACTTC. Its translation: CASSLSGRTQETQYF.

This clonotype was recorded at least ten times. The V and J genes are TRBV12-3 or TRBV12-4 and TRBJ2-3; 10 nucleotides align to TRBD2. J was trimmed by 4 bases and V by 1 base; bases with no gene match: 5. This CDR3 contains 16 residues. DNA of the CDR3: TGTGCCAGCAGTTTAGACACTAGCGGGGCGTCAGATACGCAGTATTTT. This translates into CASSLDTSGASDTQYF.

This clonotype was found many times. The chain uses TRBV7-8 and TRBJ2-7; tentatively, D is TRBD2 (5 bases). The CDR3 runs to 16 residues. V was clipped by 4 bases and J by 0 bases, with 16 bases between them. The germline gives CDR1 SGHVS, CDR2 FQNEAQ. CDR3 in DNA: TGTGCCAGCAGCTCAACCATACGGGCGGGCTCCTACGAGCAGTACTTC. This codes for CASSSTIRAGSYEQYF.

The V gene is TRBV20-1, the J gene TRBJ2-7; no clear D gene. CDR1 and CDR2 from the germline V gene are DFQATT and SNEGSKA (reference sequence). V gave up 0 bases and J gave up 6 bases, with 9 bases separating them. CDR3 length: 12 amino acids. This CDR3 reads CSARDTLGEQYF. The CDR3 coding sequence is TGCAGTGCTAGAGATACTCTTGGCGAGCAGTACTTC.

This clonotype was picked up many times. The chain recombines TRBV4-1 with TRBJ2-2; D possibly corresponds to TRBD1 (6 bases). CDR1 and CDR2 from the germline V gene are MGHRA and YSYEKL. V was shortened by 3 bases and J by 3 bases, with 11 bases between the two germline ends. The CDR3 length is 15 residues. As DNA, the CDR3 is TGCGCCAGCAGCCACACAGGGTCGGACACCGGGGAGCTGTTTTTT. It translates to CASSHTGSDTGELFF.

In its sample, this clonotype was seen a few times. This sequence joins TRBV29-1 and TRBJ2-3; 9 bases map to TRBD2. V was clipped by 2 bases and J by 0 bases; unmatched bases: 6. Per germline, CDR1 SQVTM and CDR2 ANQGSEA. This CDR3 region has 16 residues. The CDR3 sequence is CSVEPRLADSTDTQYF. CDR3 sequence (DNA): TGCAGCGTTGAACCGAGACTAGCGGACAGCACAGATACGCAGTATTTT.

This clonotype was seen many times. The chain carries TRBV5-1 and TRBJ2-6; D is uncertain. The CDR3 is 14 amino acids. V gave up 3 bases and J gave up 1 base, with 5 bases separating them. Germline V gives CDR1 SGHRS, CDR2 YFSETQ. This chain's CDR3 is CASSSRSGANVLTF. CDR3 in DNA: TGCGCCAGCAGCTCCCGTTCTGGGGCCAACGTCCTGACTTTC.

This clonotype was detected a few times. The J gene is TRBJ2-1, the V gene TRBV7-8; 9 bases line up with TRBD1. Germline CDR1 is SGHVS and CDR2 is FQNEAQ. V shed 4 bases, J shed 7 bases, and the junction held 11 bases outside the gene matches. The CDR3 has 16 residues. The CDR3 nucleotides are TGTGCCAGCAGCTCGGCCCGTTGGACAGGGGCGAATGAGCAGTTCTTC. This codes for CASSSARWTGANEQFF.

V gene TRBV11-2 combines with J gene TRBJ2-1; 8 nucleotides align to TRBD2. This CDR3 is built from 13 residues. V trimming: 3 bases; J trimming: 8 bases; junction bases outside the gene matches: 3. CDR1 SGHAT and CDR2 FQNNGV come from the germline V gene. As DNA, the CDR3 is TGTGCCAGCAGCTTGGGGACTAGGGATGAGCAGTTCTTC. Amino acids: CASSLGTRDEQFF.

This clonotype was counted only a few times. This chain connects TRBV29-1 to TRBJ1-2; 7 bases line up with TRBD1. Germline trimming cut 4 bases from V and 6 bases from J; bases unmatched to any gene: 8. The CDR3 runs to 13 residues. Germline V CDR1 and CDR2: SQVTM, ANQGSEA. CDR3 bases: TGCAGCGTTGCCGTGACAGGGACCCATGGCTACACCTTC. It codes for CSVAVTGTHGYTF.

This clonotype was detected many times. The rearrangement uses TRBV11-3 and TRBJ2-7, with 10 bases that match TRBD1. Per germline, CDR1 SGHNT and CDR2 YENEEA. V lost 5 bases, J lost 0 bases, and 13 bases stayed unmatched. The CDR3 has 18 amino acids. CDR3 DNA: TGTGCCAGCAGCCTCCGGGTGGGGACAGGGGTCCTCTCCTACGAGCAGTACTTC. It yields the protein CASSLRVGTGVLSYEQYF. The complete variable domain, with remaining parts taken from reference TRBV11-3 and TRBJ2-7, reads EAGVVQSPRYKIIEKKQPVAFWCNPISGHNTLYWYLQNLGQGPELLIRYENEEAVDDSQLPKDRFSAERLKGVDSTLKIQPAELGDSAVYLCASSLRVGTGVLSYEQYFGPGTRLTVT.

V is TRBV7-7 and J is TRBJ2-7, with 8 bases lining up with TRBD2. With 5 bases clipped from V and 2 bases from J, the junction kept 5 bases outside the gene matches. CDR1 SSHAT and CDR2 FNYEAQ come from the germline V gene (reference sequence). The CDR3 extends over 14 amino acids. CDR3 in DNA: TGTGCCAGCAGCGTTACAGCGGGGGCCTACGAGCAGTACTTC. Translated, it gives CASSVTAGAYEQYF.

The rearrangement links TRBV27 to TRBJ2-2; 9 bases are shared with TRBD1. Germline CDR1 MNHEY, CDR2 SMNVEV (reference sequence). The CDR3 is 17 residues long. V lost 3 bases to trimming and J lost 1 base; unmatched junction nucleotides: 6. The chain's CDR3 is CASSLDRGSLNTGELFF. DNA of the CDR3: TGTGCCAGCAGTTTGGACAGGGGAAGCCTGAACACCGGGGAGCTGTTTTTT.

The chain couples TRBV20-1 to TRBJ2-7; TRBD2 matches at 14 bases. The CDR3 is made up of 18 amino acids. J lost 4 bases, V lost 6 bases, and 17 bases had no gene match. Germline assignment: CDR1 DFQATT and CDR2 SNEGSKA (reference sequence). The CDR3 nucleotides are TGCAGTGCCAAAATGCCCGGGACTAGCGGGAGAGGTCTGTACGAGCAGTACTTC. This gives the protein CSAKMPGTSGRGLYEQYF.

CDR3 in DNA: TGTGCCAGCAGCCCCCTGGGACTAGCGGCCCCCTACAATGAGCAGTTCTTC. Translating it yields CASSPLGLAAPYNEQFF. The chain couples TRBV12-3 or TRBV12-4 to TRBJ2-1; 11 bases agree with TRBD2. This CDR3 has 17 amino acids. V lost 6 bases to trimming and J lost 2 bases; unmatched junction nucleotides: 9.

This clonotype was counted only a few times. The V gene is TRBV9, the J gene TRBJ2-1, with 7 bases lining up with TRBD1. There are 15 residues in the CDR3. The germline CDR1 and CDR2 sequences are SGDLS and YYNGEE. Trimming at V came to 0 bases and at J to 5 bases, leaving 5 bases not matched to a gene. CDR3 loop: CASSVDRGEDNEQFF. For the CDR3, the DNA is TGTGCCAGCAGCGTAGACAGGGGCGAGGACAATGAGCAGTTCTTC.

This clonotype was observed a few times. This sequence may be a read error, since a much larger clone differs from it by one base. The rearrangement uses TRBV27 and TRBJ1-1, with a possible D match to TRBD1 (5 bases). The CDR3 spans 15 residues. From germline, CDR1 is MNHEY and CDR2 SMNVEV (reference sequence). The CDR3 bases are TGTGCCACCAGTTCCCACGCGGGGGGTTATACTGAAGCTTTCTTT. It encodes CATSSHAGGYTEAFF.

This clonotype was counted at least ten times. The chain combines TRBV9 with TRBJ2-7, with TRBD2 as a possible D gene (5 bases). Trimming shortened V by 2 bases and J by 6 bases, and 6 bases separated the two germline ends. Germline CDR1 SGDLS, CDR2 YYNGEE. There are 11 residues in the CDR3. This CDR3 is CASSVGSEQYF. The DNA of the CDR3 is TGTGCCAGCAGCGTTGGGAGCGAGCAGTACTTC.

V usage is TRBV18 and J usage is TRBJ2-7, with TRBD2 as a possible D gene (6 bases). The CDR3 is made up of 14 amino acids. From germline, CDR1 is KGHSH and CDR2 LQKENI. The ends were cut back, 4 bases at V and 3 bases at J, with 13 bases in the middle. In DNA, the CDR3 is TGTGCCAGCTCACACCGGGGGTATAACTACGAGCAGTACTTC. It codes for CASSHRGYNYEQYF.

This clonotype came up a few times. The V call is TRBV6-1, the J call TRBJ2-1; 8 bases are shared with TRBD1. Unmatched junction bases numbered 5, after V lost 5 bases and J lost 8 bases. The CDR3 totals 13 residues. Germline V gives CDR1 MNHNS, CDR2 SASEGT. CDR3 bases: TGTGCCAGCAGTCAGGGGGCTTCCGATGAGCAGTTCTTC. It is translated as CASSQGASDEQFF.

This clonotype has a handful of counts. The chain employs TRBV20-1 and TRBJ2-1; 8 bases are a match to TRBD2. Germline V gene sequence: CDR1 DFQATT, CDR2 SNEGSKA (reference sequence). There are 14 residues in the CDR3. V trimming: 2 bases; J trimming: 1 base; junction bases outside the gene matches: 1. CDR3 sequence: CSARLAGSYNEQFF. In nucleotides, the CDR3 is TGCAGTGCTAGATTAGCGGGGTCCTACAATGAGCAGTTCTTC.

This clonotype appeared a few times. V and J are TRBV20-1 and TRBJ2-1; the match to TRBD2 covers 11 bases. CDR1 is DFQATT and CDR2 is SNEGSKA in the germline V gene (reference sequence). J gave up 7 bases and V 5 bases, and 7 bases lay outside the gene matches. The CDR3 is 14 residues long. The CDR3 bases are TGCAGTGCTTATAGCGGGGGGGCCGGGAATGAGCAGTTCTTC. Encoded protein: CSAYSGGAGNEQFF.

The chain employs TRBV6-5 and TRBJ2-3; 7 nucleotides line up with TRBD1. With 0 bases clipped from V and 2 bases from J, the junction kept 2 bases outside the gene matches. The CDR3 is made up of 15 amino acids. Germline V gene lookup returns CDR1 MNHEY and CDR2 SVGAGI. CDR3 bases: TGTGCCAGCAGTTACTCGACAGGGTTCACAGATACGCAGTATTTT. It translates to CASSYSTGFTDTQYF.